A selection of T cell receptor beta chains follows, all from one sample in a study of identifying expanded T cells in peripheral blood. Using immunoSEQ multiplex PCR, the repertoire was profiled, and TCRdb retains in-frame clones only, with some absent. The table lists tens of thousands of clones, about 87% of them singletons, with 4% to 4.5% in the top ten. The sequenced sample was blood. The source of these receptors is a person aged 18 to 75 in good health. Each CDR3 is given with its conserved first and last residue. The D gene is left open where the match is weak. Clone sizes are given selectively: once, few, many, or a class where the clone is expanded.

J: TRBJ2-5
D: TRBD1
size: NA
V: TRBV28
length: 14
CDR3: CASHRTGGGETQYF
DNA: TGTGCCAGCCACAGGACAGGGGGCGGAGAGACCCAGTACTTC

J: TRBJ2-7
D: NA
size: NA
V: TRBV6-6
length: 14
CDR3: CASGDLPGGEEQYF
DNA: TGTGCCAGCGGCGACCTGCCTGGGGGAGAAGAGCAGTACTTC

J: TRBJ2-3
D: NA
size: NA
V: TRBV29-1
length: 14
CDR3: CSVAGGGSTDTQYF
DNA: TGCAGCGTTGCTGGGGGCGGGAGCACAGATACGCAGTATTTT

J: TRBJ2-2
D: NA
size: NA
V: TRBV10-3
length: 13
CDR3: CAISESGAGELFF
DNA: TGTGCCATCAGTGAGTCGGGGGCCGGGGAGCTGTTTTTT

J: TRBJ2-7
D: NA
size: NA
V: TRBV7-2
length: 18
CDR3: CASSLARASAAYSYEQYF
DNA: TGTGCCAGCAGCTTAGCGCGGGCTTCCGCGGCCTACTCCTACGAGCAGTACTTC

J: TRBJ2-5
D: TRBD1
size: NA
V: TRBV7-9
length: 17
CDR3: CASSFPGGDRGQETQYF
DNA: TGTGCCAGCAGCTTCCCGGGAGGGGACAGGGGGCAAGAGACCCAGTACTTC

J: TRBJ2-5
D: NA
size: NA
V: TRBV2
length: 10
CDR3: CASRWETQYF
DNA: TGTGCCAGCAGATGGGAGACCCAGTACTTC

J: TRBJ2-1
D: NA
size: NA
V: TRBV19
length: 11
CDR3: CASSIATEQFF
DNA: TGTGCCAGTAGTATCGCGACAGAGCAGTTCTTC

J: TRBJ2-1
D: NA
size: NA
V: TRBV18
length: 16
CDR3: CASSPTSRIKDNEQFF
DNA: TGTGCCAGCTCACCAACTAGTAGGATTAAGGACAATGAGCAGTTCTTC

J: TRBJ2-1
D: TRBD2
size: NA
V: TRBV10-2
length: 17
CDR3: CASTGLAGERSYNEQFF
DNA: TGCGCCAGCACGGGACTAGCGGGAGAAAGGTCCTACAATGAGCAGTTCTTC

J: TRBJ2-3
D: TRBD2
size: NA
V: TRBV7-2
length: 17
CDR3: CASSSLTSGRVSDTQYF
DNA: TGTGCCAGCAGCTCCCTGACTAGCGGGAGGGTTTCAGATACGCAGTATTTT

J: TRBJ2-7
D: NA
size: few
V: TRBV23-1
length: 14
CDR3: CASSQSAVSYEQYF
DNA: TGCGCCAGCAGTCAATCTGCAGTCTCCTACGAGCAGTACTTC

J: TRBJ1-1
D: NA
size: NA
V: TRBV11-2
length: 14
CDR3: CASSLRVGSSEAFF
DNA: TGTGCCAGCAGCTTAAGGGTTGGTTCCTCTGAAGCTTTCTTT

J: TRBJ1-2
D: NA
size: NA
V: TRBV6-1
length: 11
CDR3: CASSNSYGYTF
DNA: TGTGCCAGCAGTAACAGTTATGGCTACACCTTC

J: TRBJ1-1
D: NA
size: NA
V: TRBV7-3
length: 14
CDR3: CASSLKGGYTEAFF
DNA: TGTGCCAGCAGCTTAAAAGGGGGTTACACTGAAGCTTTCTTT

J: TRBJ2-1
D: NA
size: NA
V: TRBV6-1
length: 12
CDR3: CASSRQVGEQFF
DNA: TGTGCCAGCAGTCGACAGGTTGGTGAGCAGTTCTTC

J: TRBJ1-3
D: NA
size: NA
V: TRBV9
length: 14
CDR3: CASSVDGAGNTIYF
DNA: TGTGCCAGCAGCGTAGACGGAGCTGGAAACACCATATATTTT

J: TRBJ2-3
D: NA
size: NA
V: TRBV2
length: 12
CDR3: CASNRFPDTQYF
DNA: TGTGCCAGCAATAGGTTTCCAGATACGCAGTATTTT

J: TRBJ2-3
D: NA
size: NA
V: TRBV7-8
length: 21
CDR3: CASSFPVGPGKRAPSTDTQYF
DNA: TGTGCCAGCAGCTTTCCAGTGGGGCCGGGAAAAAGGGCCCCTAGCACAGATACGCAGTATTTT

J: TRBJ2-1
D: TRBD2
size: NA
V: TRBV5-4
length: 16
CDR3: CASSLAPSGSYNEQFF
DNA: TGTGCCAGCAGCTTGGCCCCTAGCGGGTCCTACAATGAGCAGTTCTTC

J: TRBJ2-3
D: TRBD1
size: NA
V: TRBV2
length: 17
CDR3: CASSDVGGRGPSDTQYF
DNA: TGTGCCAGCAGTGATGTTGGGGGCAGGGGGCCCTCAGATACGCAGTATTTT

J: TRBJ2-3
D: NA
size: NA
V: TRBV5-1
length: 16
CDR3: CASSLRGGGPTDTQYF
DNA: TGCGCCAGCAGCTTGCGAGGTGGGGGCCCCACAGATACGCAGTATTTT

J: TRBJ2-7
D: NA
size: NA
V: TRBV9
length: 14
CDR3: CASSVGSLGYEQYF
DNA: TGTGCCAGCAGCGTGGGGTCGTTGGGGTACGAGCAGTACTTC

J: TRBJ2-1
D: NA
size: NA
V: TRBV7-6
length: 18
CDR3: CASSPKSPGRGFHNEQFF
DNA: TGTGCCAGCAGTCCGAAGTCCCCGGGACGGGGATTTCACAATGAGCAGTTCTTC

J: TRBJ2-2
D: NA
size: NA
V: TRBV9
length: 14
CDR3: CASSVDGGPGELFF
DNA: TGTGCCAGCAGCGTAGACGGGGGTCCCGGGGAGCTGTTTTTT

J: TRBJ2-7
D: TRBD1
size: NA
V: TRBV2
length: 13
CDR3: CASLGTGGSEQYF
DNA: TGTGCCAGCCTGGGGACAGGGGGTTCCGAGCAGTACTTC

J: TRBJ2-7
D: NA
size: NA
V: TRBV4-3
length: 15
CDR3: CASSRFSGETNEQYF
DNA: TGCGCCAGCAGCCGATTCTCGGGGGAGACCAACGAGCAGTACTTC

J: TRBJ1-2
D: NA
size: NA
V: TRBV10-3
length: 13
CDR3: CATAPSRERGYTF
DNA: TGTGCCACCGCGCCAAGCAGGGAGCGGGGCTACACCTTC

J: TRBJ1-2
D: NA
size: few
V: TRBV30
length: 14
CDR3: CAWSVLGQGHGYTF
DNA: TGTGCCTGGAGTGTACTAGGGCAGGGCCATGGCTACACCTTC

J: TRBJ2-2
D: NA
size: NA
V: TRBV18
length: 9
CDR3: CASSQGAVF
DNA: TGTGCCAGCTCACAGGGAGCTGTTTTT

J: TRBJ1-1
D: NA
size: NA
V: TRBV30
length: 13
CDR3: CAWSVRGNTEAFF
DNA: TGTGCCTGGAGTGTACGAGGGAACACTGAAGCTTTCTTT

J: TRBJ2-2
D: TRBD2
size: NA
V: TRBV4-1
length: 16
CDR3: CASSQGRAGGTGELFF
DNA: TGCGCCAGCAGCCAAGGCCGTGCGGGGGGCACCGGGGAGCTGTTTTTT

J: TRBJ2-2
D: TRBD1
size: NA
V: TRBV18
length: 19
CDR3: CASSPRGTGPFADTGELFF
DNA: TGTGCCAGCTCACCACGGGGGACAGGTCCTTTTGCGGACACCGGGGAGCTGTTTTTT

J: TRBJ2-1
D: NA
size: once
V: TRBV7-6
length: 15
CDR3: CASSLNTGSYNEQFF
DNA: TGTGCCAGCAGCTTGAATACGGGCTCCTACAATGAGCAGTTCTTC

J: TRBJ1-2
D: NA
size: NA
V: TRBV19
length: 13
CDR3: CASWERGYDGYTF
DNA: TGTGCCAGTTGGGAGCGGGGGTACGACGGCTACACCTTC

J: TRBJ1-3
D: TRBD1
size: NA
V: TRBV7-3
length: 16
CDR3: CASSERQGISGNTIYF
DNA: TGTGCCAGCAGCGAAAGACAGGGGATCTCTGGAAACACCATATATTTT

J: TRBJ2-3
D: NA
size: NA
V: TRBV28
length: 13
CDR3: CASIPGATDTQYF
DNA: TGTGCCAGCATACCAGGGGCCACAGATACGCAGTATTTT

J: TRBJ2-7
D: NA
size: NA
V: TRBV6-1
length: 13
CDR3: CASSEKGVYEQYF
DNA: TGTGCCAGCAGTGAAAAGGGAGTGTACGAGCAGTACTTC

J: TRBJ2-2
D: NA
size: NA
V: TRBV19
length: 16
CDR3: CASRVLFSGLTGELFF
DNA: TGTGCCAGTAGGGTACTATTTTCGGGCCTCACCGGGGAGCTGTTTTTT

J: TRBJ2-3
D: NA
size: NA
V: TRBV10-3
length: 14
CDR3: CAISSRGTVDTQYF
DNA: TGTGCCATCAGCAGCAGGGGAACCGTAGATACGCAGTATTTT

J: TRBJ2-4
D: NA
size: NA
V: TRBV7-2
length: 17
CDR3: CASSRGHERLAKNIQYF
DNA: TGTGCCAGCAGCCGAGGGCACGAACGACTAGCCAAAAACATTCAGTACTTC

J: TRBJ2-3
D: NA
size: NA
V: TRBV28
length: 16
CDR3: CASTLHGPLSTDTQYF
DNA: TGTGCCAGCACCCTCCACGGACCCCTTAGCACAGATACGCAGTATTTT

J: TRBJ2-3
D: TRBD1
size: NA
V: TRBV4-1
length: 15
CDR3: CASSHLGGRADTQYF
DNA: TGCGCCAGCAGCCATCTAGGGGGCCGGGCAGATACGCAGTATTTT

J: TRBJ2-2
D: NA
size: NA
V: TRBV7-2
length: 15
CDR3: CASSLGRSYTGELFF
DNA: TGTGCCAGCAGCTTGGGACGGTCGTACACCGGGGAGCTGTTTTTT

J: TRBJ2-3
D: TRBD1
size: NA
V: TRBV2
length: 15
CDR3: CASSEEQGGGDTQYF
DNA: TGTGCCAGCAGTGAGGAACAGGGGGGAGGAGATACGCAGTATTTT

J: TRBJ1-6
D: NA
size: NA
V: TRBV5-6
length: 14
CDR3: CASSLESGRGPLHF
DNA: TGTGCCAGCAGCTTGGAATCCGGACGGGGGCCCCTCCACTTT

J: TRBJ1-5
D: TRBD1
size: NA
V: TRBV2
length: 15
CDR3: CASSDWTGGNQPQHF
DNA: TGTGCCAGCAGTGATTGGACAGGGGGCAATCAGCCCCAGCATTTT

J: TRBJ2-2
D: NA
size: NA
V: TRBV6-6
length: 14
CDR3: CASTPAGPAGELFF
DNA: TGTGCCAGCACCCCAGCAGGGCCCGCCGGGGAGCTGTTTTTT

J: TRBJ2-7
D: NA
size: NA
V: TRBV10-3
length: 13
CDR3: CAIQRDSLYEQYF
DNA: TGTGCCATACAAAGGGACTCTCTCTACGAGCAGTACTTC

J: TRBJ2-1
D: NA
size: NA
V: TRBV28
length: 15
CDR3: CASSLDGSSYNEQFF
DNA: TGTGCCAGCAGTTTAGATGGGAGCTCCTACAATGAGCAGTTCTTC

J: TRBJ1-2
D: NA
size: NA
V: TRBV5-5
length: 14
CDR3: CASSLAGWQGSYTF
DNA: TGTGCCAGCAGCTTGGCCGGGTGGCAGGGGAGCTACACCTTC

J: TRBJ2-1
D: NA
size: once
V: TRBV15
length: 13
CDR3: CATSRGLYNEQFF
DNA: TGTGCCACCAGCAGAGGCCTTTACAATGAGCAGTTCTTC

J: TRBJ2-3
D: NA
size: NA
V: TRBV5-1
length: 15
CDR3: CASATGTGEVDTQYF
DNA: TGCGCCAGCGCAACCGGGACCGGGGAGGTAGATACGCAGTATTTT

J: TRBJ1-1
D: NA
size: few
V: TRBV30
length: 11
CDR3: CAWSLQREAFF
DNA: TGTGCCTGGAGTTTACAGCGAGAAGCTTTCTTT

J: TRBJ2-7
D: NA
size: NA
V: TRBV4-1
length: 16
CDR3: CASSQDSGESSGEQYF
DNA: TGCGCCAGCAGCCAAGATTCCGGGGAGAGTTCGGGTGAGCAGTACTTC